The present T cell receptor beta chain was sequenced within a study of cytomegalovirus exposure and HLA in healthy donors. General study findings and limits: It was in a later analysis that TCR association rates were seen to vary by HLA locus, highest for DRB1 and lowest for HLA-C. The study flagged some 180 TCR beta chains as cytomegalovirus-associated.

Trimming cost V 5 bases and J 10 bases, with 12 bases left between them. This CDR3 is built from 13 residues. Germline V CDR1 and CDR2: LNHDA, SQIVND (reference sequence). PCR primers comprised 60 Vbeta and 13 Jbeta primers. This table comes from immunoSEQ multiplex PCR, and its TCRdb copy is limited to in-frame clones, with some not included. The sample contains tens of thousands of clones, approximately 57% of which appear only once. A word on this clone: Its target is not known.

The sequence was collected from a woman in her twenties or thirties in good health and CMV-seronegative. What was sequenced was PBMCs. The V call is TRBV19, the J call TRBJ1-6; no firm D call. In nucleotides, the CDR3 is TGTGCCAGTAGTTTTACCGCTCAGTCACCCCTCCACTTT. Its translation: CASSFTAQSPLHF. The complete variable domain, with remaining parts taken from reference TRBV19 and TRBJ1-6, reads DGGITQSPKYLFRKEGQNVTLSCEQNLNHDAMYWYRQDPGQGLRLIYYSQIVNDFQKGDIAEGYSVSREKKESFPLTVTSAQKNPTAFYLCASSFTAQSPLHFGNGTRLTVT.